The 24 T cell receptor beta chains presented below share a single source sample, sequenced in a study of beta chain features in type 1 diabetes. Sequencing targeted expressed TCRB transcripts, as all isolated RNA had been reverse transcribed. The protocol was immunoSEQ multiplex PCR, while the TCRdb copy is restricted to in-frame clones and leaves out a portion. The sample lists hundreds of thousands of clones, over 13% occurring once. Overall study findings and caveats: A moderate, significant TCRB CDR3 shortening appeared in type 1 diabetes across four CD4+ subsets.

No cognate antigen is known for these TCRs. The sample comprised naive CD4+ T cells from blood. The source of these receptors is a man younger than 35 with type 1 diabetes.

This clone has just a few counts. This chain joins TRBV5-1 and TRBJ1-4, with TRBD1 matching 7 bases. CDR3 length: 14 amino acids. Germline assignment: CDR1 SGHRS and CDR2 YFSETQ. With 4 bases clipped from V and 10 bases from J, the junction kept 10 bases outside the gene matches. The CDR3 nucleotides are TGCGCCAGCAGCCCCCAGGGGGGCGGAAGAAAACTGTTTTTT. It encodes CASSPQGGGRKLFF. The complete variable domain, with remaining parts taken from reference TRBV5-1 and TRBJ1-4, reads KAGVTQTPRYLIKTRGQQVTLSCSPISGHRSVSWYQQTPGQGLQFLFEYFSETQRNKGNFPGRFSGRQFSNSRSEMNVSTLELGDSALYLCASSPQGGGRKLFFGSGTQLSVL.

Remarks on this clone: This sample includes further DNA sequences coding for the same CDR3. The gene calls are TRBV2 and TRBJ2-6; D gene unclear. V lost 4 bases, J lost 0 bases, and 4 bases lay in between. CDR1 is SNHLY, CDR2 FYNNEI, per germline. This CDR3 has 14 residues. The CDR3 DNA follows: TGTGCCAGCAGTGGAGACTCTGGGGCCAACGTCCTGACTTTC. As protein: CASSGDSGANVLTF.

In the case of this clone: This specimen includes other DNA sequences encoding the same CDR3. The chain joins TRBV29-1 to TRBJ2-7, with 7 bases fitting TRBD1. This CDR3 comprises 13 residues. With V trimmed by 6 bases and J by 2 bases, 7 bases remained unmatched. Germline V CDR1 and CDR2: SQVTM, ANQGSEA. CDR3 in amino acids: CSVARDSPYEQYF. Here the CDR3 DNA reads TGCAGCGTGGCGAGGGACAGTCCCTACGAGCAGTACTTC.

The CDR3 coding sequence is TGTGCCAGCAGCGTAGATGGAGGGGGCCAGCAGCCCCAGCATTTT. Its protein is CASSVDGGGQQPQHF. The V and J genes are TRBV9 and TRBJ1-5, with 7 bases fitting TRBD1. The length of the CDR3 is 15 residues. The J segment lost 7 bases and the V segment lost 0 bases, leaving 7 bases of the junction unmatched. The germline V gene encodes CDR1 SGDLS and CDR2 YYNGEE.

This clone was seen more than once but under ten times. Other DNA sequences in this sample translate to the same CDR3. The chain joins TRBV5-1 to TRBJ2-5, with TRBD1 matching over 7 bases. V was pared by 2 bases and J by 2 bases, with 3 bases of the junction left unmatched. The CDR3 extends over 14 amino acids. CDR1 SGHRS and CDR2 YFSETQ come from the germline V gene. Here the CDR3 reads CASSFGQAQETQYF. The DNA of the CDR3 is TGCGCCAGCAGCTTTGGACAGGCGCAAGAGACCCAGTACTTC.

The rearrangement joins TRBV5-1 to TRBJ2-1; 13 nucleotides agree with TRBD2. The CDR3 sequence is 15 residues long. The germline gives CDR1 SGHRS, CDR2 YFSETQ. The junction had 5 bases not matched to a gene; V was cut back by 3 bases and J by 8 bases. In DNA, the CDR3 is TGCGCCAGCAGCTGGGGACTAGCGGGGAAGGATGAGCAGTTCTTC. Amino acids: CASSWGLAGKDEQFF. Using reference TRBV5-1 and TRBJ2-1 for the parts outside the CDR3, the full variable domain is KAGVTQTPRYLIKTRGQQVTLSCSPISGHRSVSWYQQTPGQGLQFLFEYFSETQRNKGNFPGRFSGRQFSNSRSEMNVSTLELGDSALYLCASSWGLAGKDEQFFGPGTRLTVL.

This clone showed up just a few times. In DNA, the CDR3 is TGTGCCAGCAGCTTTCCGGGACAGGGGTTCGGAGAAGCTTTCTTT. Protein product: CASSFPGQGFGEAFF. The rearrangement joins TRBV11-2 to TRBJ1-1; 10 positions match TRBD1. Per the germline V gene, CDR1 is SGHAT and CDR2 is FQNNGV. This CDR3 has 15 residues. After removal of 3 bases from V and 8 bases from J, the junction contained 9 bases not matched to a gene.

As concerns this clone: The identical CDR3 is also encoded by other nucleotide sequences in the sample. The rearrangement joins TRBV6-5 to TRBJ1-1; D ambiguous. V was shortened by 3 bases and J by 1 base, with 6 bases between the two germline ends. The CDR3 consists of 13 residues. Germline V lookup: CDR1 MNHEY, CDR2 SVGAGI. For the CDR3, the DNA is TGTGCCAGCAGTTATTCCCGGAACACTGAAGCTTTCTTT. Translated: CASSYSRNTEAFF.

V usage is TRBV25-1 and J usage is TRBJ1-1, with 8 bases that match TRBD1. Germline V CDR1 and CDR2: MGHDK, SYGVNS. The CDR3 totals 11 residues. V was pared by 6 bases and J by 10 bases, with 4 bases of the junction left unmatched. Written as DNA, the CDR3 is TGTGCCAGCAGAGGACAGGGCAGAGCTTTCTTT. Its translation: CASRGQGRAFF.

This clone was recorded a few times. The chain links TRBV30 to TRBJ1-1; 9 bases fit TRBD1. The V gene's germline CDR1 is GTSNPN and CDR2 SVGIG (reference sequence). J gave up 4 bases and V 2 bases, and 2 bases lay outside the gene matches. The CDR3 consists of 13 residues. The CDR3 DNA follows: TGTGCCTGGAGTAAGACAGGGGGCACTGAAGCTTTCTTT. Translating it yields CAWSKTGGTEAFF.

A few counts support this clone. The V and J genes are TRBV27 and TRBJ2-2; D might be TRBD2 (5 bases). V was shortened by 3 bases and J by 6 bases, with 14 bases between the two germline ends. Germline V lookup: CDR1 MNHEY, CDR2 SMNVEV (reference sequence). This CDR3 has 15 residues. The chain's CDR3 is CASSFAGTSSGELFF. The CDR3 DNA follows: TGTGCCAGCAGTTTCGCGGGCACGTCCTCCGGGGAGCTGTTTTTT.

This clone was counted only a few times. The chain uses TRBV25-1 and TRBJ2-3; D ambiguous. The CDR3 runs to 14 residues. Germline values: CDR1 MGHDK, CDR2 SYGVNS. V lost 6 bases to trimming and J lost 6 bases, with 16 bases between them. CDR3 loop: CASSDPSSTDTQYF. CDR3 DNA: TGTGCCAGCAGCGACCCGTCCTCCACGGATACGCAGTATTTT.

This clone was detected only a few times. J is TRBJ1-5 and V is TRBV21-1. TRBV21-1 is a pseudogene segment. The CDR3 sequence is 17 residues long. The CDR3 nucleotides are TGTGCCAGCAGCAAAGTTGGAAGGCAATCGATCAACCAGCCCCAGCATTTT. Residues: CASSKVGRQSINQPQHF.

The chain recombines TRBV28 with TRBJ1-5, with TRBD1 as a possible D gene (6 bases). Trimming cost V 3 bases and J 5 bases, with 11 bases left between them. This CDR3 comprises 14 residues. Germline CDR1 is MDHEN and CDR2 is SYDVKM. The CDR3 spells CASSFPNRDQPQHF. The CDR3 DNA follows: TGTGCCAGCAGTTTCCCCAACAGGGATCAGCCCCAGCATTTT.

This clone has more than one count but fewer than ten. The CDR3 DNA reads TGTGCCAGCAGCTCAACTACAGGGATAACGCAGTATTTT. This encodes CASSSTTGITQYF. The chain is built from TRBV7-9 and TRBJ2-3; D perhaps matches TRBD1 (6 bases). The germline CDR1 and CDR2 sequences are SEHNR and FQNEAQ (reference sequence). The ends were cut back, 4 bases at V and 9 bases at J, with 14 bases in the middle. This CDR3 spans 13 amino acids.

The table lists this clone with a few counts. This sequence joins TRBV30 and TRBJ1-1; D gene ambiguous. V dropped 1 base and J dropped 1 base, with 7 bases sitting between them. This CDR3 is built from 13 residues. The germline CDR1 and CDR2 sequences are GTSNPN and SVGIG (reference sequence). In DNA form, the CDR3 reads TGTGCCTGGAGTGGTTTTGGGAACACTGAAGCTTTCTTT. Translating it yields CAWSGFGNTEAFF.

The chain couples TRBV7-9 to TRBJ2-7; 11 nucleotides align to TRBD1. J was trimmed by 5 bases and V by 1 base; bases with no gene match: 4. The germline V gene has CDR1 SEHNR and CDR2 FQNEAQ (reference sequence). The CDR3 is 15 amino acids. In DNA, the CDR3 is TGTGCCAGCAGCTTAGGGACAGGGGGCGCAGACGAGCAGTACTTC. This translates into CASSLGTGGADEQYF. Combining the CDR3 with reference TRBV7-9 and TRBJ2-7 gives the whole variable domain DTGVSQNPRHKITKRGQNVTFRCDPISEHNRLYWYRQTLGQGPEFLTYFQNEAQLEKSRLLSDRFSAERPKGSFSTLEIQRTEQGDSAMYLCASSLGTGGADEQYFGPGTRLTVT.

This clone was detected only a few times. The J gene is TRBJ2-3, the V gene TRBV30; a weak D match, TRBD2 (5 bases). V lost 4 bases and J 2 bases, leaving 13 bases between the germline ends. Germline V gene lookup returns CDR1 GTSNPN and CDR2 SVGIG (reference sequence). The CDR3 spans 14 residues. CDR3 in amino acids: CAWIGLAYTDTQYF. The CDR3 DNA sequence: TGTGCCTGGATCGGACTCGCCTACACAGATACGCAGTATTTT.

This clone turned up a few times. V usage is TRBV13 and J usage is TRBJ1-1, with TRBD1 matching over 8 bases. Looked up from germline, CDR1 is PRHDT and CDR2 is FYEKMQ (reference sequence). The CDR3 loop spans 14 amino acids. V lost 3 bases to trimming and J lost 3 bases; unmatched junction nucleotides: 3. CDR3 in amino acids: CASSFNRGDTEAFF. The CDR3, as DNA: TGTGCCAGCAGCTTTAACAGGGGGGACACTGAAGCTTTCTTT.

This rearrangement joins TRBV10-3 to TRBJ2-5, with D tentatively TRBD1 (6 bases). The V end was cut by 0 bases, the J end by 2 bases, with 13 bases between. CDR1 ENHRY and CDR2 SYGVKD come from the germline V gene. The CDR3 is made up of 16 amino acids. The CDR3 region has the DNA TGTGCCATCAGTGAGTCGAATCCCAGGGGACAAGAGACCCAGTACTTC. Translated, it gives CAISESNPRGQETQYF.

The rearrangement uses TRBV9 and TRBJ2-3; 10 nucleotides agree with TRBD1. Trimming at V came to 3 bases and at J to 4 bases, leaving 5 bases not matched to a gene. This CDR3 region has 15 residues. Germline CDR1 SGDLS, CDR2 YYNGEE. For the CDR3, the DNA is TGTGCCAGCAGCGGGGGGACAGGGGTCGCAGATACGCAGTATTTT. It codes for CASSGGTGVADTQYF.

Details on this clone: Other DNA sequences within the sample encode an identical CDR3. The V and J genes are TRBV7-2 and TRBJ2-4; D ambiguous. Trimming took off 1 base at V and 6 bases at J, with 1 base between the two ends. Per germline, CDR1 SGHTA and CDR2 FQGNSA. The CDR3 sequence is 11 residues long. CDR3 coding DNA: TGTGCCAGCAGCTTAGGAAACATTCAGTACTTC. Its translation: CASSLGNIQYF.

The chain joins TRBV18 to TRBJ2-3, with D possibly TRBD1 on 5 matching bases. Germline CDR1 KGHSH, CDR2 LQKENI. The CDR3 is 18 residues long. Trimming shortened V by 2 bases and J by 1 base, and 19 bases separated the two germline ends. The CDR3 loop is CASSPTQGQGAGTDTQYF. In nucleotides, the CDR3 is TGTGCCAGCTCACCAACCCAGGGTCAAGGGGCTGGCACAGATACGCAGTATTTT.

This clone was counted between two and nine times. V gene TRBV5-1 combines with J gene TRBJ2-7; the D is unclear. The CDR3 consists of 13 residues. V was cut by 1 base and J by 0 bases, with 5 bases left in between. CDR1 is SGHRS, CDR2 YFSETQ, per germline. CDR3 loop: CASSLPLSYEQYF. In DNA, the CDR3 is TGCGCCAGCAGCTTGCCACTCTCCTACGAGCAGTACTTC.